One sample yielded the 28 T cell receptor beta chains listed below, sequenced in a study of shared clonotypes between healthy human individuals. This table comes from immunoSEQ multiplex PCR, and its TCRdb copy is limited to in-frame clones, with some not included. Counted here are over a million clones, approximately 97% occurring once; the ten biggest clones make up approximately 1.2%. Sequences were obtained from naive CD4+ T cells sorted from blood. The subset denotes: CD45RA+ positively selected. These receptors were taken from a man in his thirties or forties in good health.

The V call is TRBV7-9, the J call TRBJ2-2; the D gene could be TRBD1 or TRBD2 (5 bases each). Germline V lookup: CDR1 SEHNR, CDR2 FQNEAQ (reference sequence). With 11 bases removed from V and 7 bases from J, the gap between germline ends came to 14 bases. The CDR3 is 12 residues long. CDR3 DNA: TGTGCCCTTTTGGGACCTAGCGGGGAGCTGTTTTTT. The encoded protein is CALLGPSGELFF.

This clone occurred once. The chain links TRBV19 to TRBJ2-2; the D gene is possibly TRBD1 (5 bases). The CDR3 runs to 16 residues. Trimming shortened V by 5 bases and J by 5 bases, and 18 bases separated the two germline ends. Germline CDR1 is LNHDA and CDR2 is SQIVND (reference sequence). The CDR3 bases are TGTGCCAGTAGTCCAAGACCAGGGTACGATACCGGGGAGCTGTTTTTT. Encoded protein: CASSPRPGYDTGELFF.

The sample holds a few counts of this clone. The V and J genes are TRBV28 and TRBJ1-2, with 7 bases fitting TRBD1. The length of the CDR3 is 14 residues. The germline V gene has CDR1 MDHEN and CDR2 SYDVKM. The V gene end was trimmed by 6 bases and the J gene end by 8 bases; junction bases not matched to a gene: 12. CDR3 sequence: CASRAGQQTLGYTF. CDR3 bases: TGTGCCAGCAGGGCGGGACAGCAGACTTTAGGCTACACCTTC.

The rearrangement uses TRBV19 and TRBJ2-1, with D hard to call. Germline loops: CDR1 LNHDA, CDR2 SQIVND (reference sequence). CDR3 size: 14 residues. V lost 3 bases and J 5 bases, leaving 11 bases between the germline ends. The CDR3 sequence: CASSMVTDHNEQFF. CDR3 sequence (DNA): TGTGCCAGTAGTATGGTTACGGACCACAATGAGCAGTTCTTC.

The chain uses TRBV6-5 and TRBJ2-7; D gene ambiguous. Trimming removed 0 bases at V and 2 bases at J, with 8 bases between. This CDR3 spans 14 amino acids. From germline, CDR1 is MNHEY and CDR2 SVGAGI. DNA of the CDR3: TGTGCCAGCAGTTACTCAAAGCAGGCCTACGAGCAGTACTTC. This sequence encodes CASSYSKQAYEQYF.

This clone was observed once. The V gene is TRBV25-1, the J gene TRBJ1-1; D gene unclear. Germline V gene sequence: CDR1 MGHDK, CDR2 SYGVNS. Trimming cost V 4 bases and J 4 bases, with 10 bases left between them. The CDR3 runs 13 residues. CDR3 nucleotides: TGTGCCAGCAGTGCGATGCAATCCACTGAAGCTTTCTTT. It specifies CASSAMQSTEAFF.

This rearrangement joins TRBV5-4 to TRBJ2-7; 7 nucleotides agree with TRBD2. Germline CDR1 and CDR2: SGHNT and YYREEE (reference sequence). With V trimmed by 2 bases and J by 1 base, 6 bases remained unmatched. The CDR3 has 15 residues. CDR3 amino acids: CASSFGGSGSYEQYF. In nucleotides, the CDR3 is TGTGCCAGCAGCTTCGGCGGGAGTGGGTCCTACGAGCAGTACTTC.

As regards this clone: This CDR3 is also generated by other DNA sequences in the sample. The chain recombines TRBV6-5 with TRBJ1-1; D unclear. CDR3 length: 14 residues. Germline V lookup: CDR1 MNHEY, CDR2 SVGAGI. The V end was cut by 0 bases, the J end by 0 bases, with 5 bases between. In nucleotides, the CDR3 is TGTGCCAGCAGTTACTCCAGATTGAACACTGAAGCTTTCTTT. Protein product: CASSYSRLNTEAFF.

The chain is built from TRBV7-8 and TRBJ2-7; no clear D gene. The CDR3 sequence is 14 residues long. The V end lost 5 bases, the J end lost 1 base, and 12 bases lay between the germline ends. Germline CDR1 is SGHVS and CDR2 is FQNEAQ. The CDR3 DNA reads as TGTGCCAGCAGCCGCCTTTCTATTTCCTACGAGCAGTACTTC. Protein: CASSRLSISYEQYF.

The rearrangement joins TRBV10-1 to TRBJ2-2; D may be TRBD2 (5 bases). CDR1 WNHNN and CDR2 SYGVQD come from the germline V gene (reference sequence). Trimming shortened V by 5 bases and J by 3 bases, and 10 bases separated the two germline ends. The CDR3 runs 14 residues. CDR3 residues: CASSTDWDTGELFF. The CDR3, as DNA: TGCGCCAGCAGTACGGACTGGGACACCGGGGAGCTGTTTTTT.

The chain's CDR3 is CASSDGTGLNTEAFF. Written as DNA, the CDR3 is TGTGCCAGCAGTGATGGGACGGGCTTGAACACTGAAGCTTTCTTT. The chain uses TRBV2 and TRBJ1-1; maybe TRBD1 (5 bases). Trimming shortened V by 3 bases and J by 0 bases, and 11 bases separated the two germline ends. Germline V gene data show CDR1 as SNHLY and CDR2 as FYNNEI. The CDR3 contains 15 residues. The full variable domain, completed using reference TRBV2 and TRBJ1-1, is EPEVTQTPSHQVTQMGQEVILRCVPISNHLYFYWYRQILGQKVEFLVSFYNNEISEKSEIFDDQFSVERPDGSNFTLKIRSTKLEDSAMYFCASSDGTGLNTEAFFGQGTRLTVV.

The chain is built from TRBV5-1 and TRBJ2-6, with a possible D match to TRBD2 (6 bases). The germline CDR1 and CDR2 sequences are SGHRS and YFSETQ. This CDR3 is built from 17 residues. V lost 0 bases to trimming and J lost 8 bases, with 18 bases between them. CDR3 amino acids: CASSLGPLSAGTNVLTF. The DNA for the CDR3 is TGCGCCAGCAGCTTGGGGCCTCTTAGCGCGGGGACCAACGTCCTGACTTTC.

The rearrangement uses TRBV12-2 and TRBJ2-1; TRBD2, the table's D call, was not compared with the DNA. TRBV12-2 is designated a pseudogene. The CDR3 runs 18 residues. The CDR3 DNA reads as TGTGCAAGTCGCTTATTGCTAGCGGGAGGGCCCTCCTACAATGAGCAGTTCTTC. Protein product: CASRLLLAGGPSYNEQFF.

This clone was detected only once. This same CDR3 is encoded by further DNA sequences in the sample. This chain joins TRBV7-9 and TRBJ2-1; D possibly corresponds to TRBD2 (6 bases). V gave up 1 base and J gave up 9 bases, with 10 bases separating them. The CDR3 has 13 residues. CDR1 is SEHNR, CDR2 FQNEAQ, per germline (reference sequence). The CDR3 loop is CASSLVVGGEQFF. CDR3 sequence (DNA): TGTGCCAGCAGCTTAGTGGTGGGGGGTGAGCAGTTCTTC.

The rearrangement links TRBV5-6 to TRBJ2-1, with no clear D. V shed 2 bases and J shed 0 bases, with 9 bases lying between them. This CDR3 has 15 amino acids. The germline V gene encodes CDR1 SGHDT and CDR2 YYEEEE. CDR3 in amino acids: CASSLGPFSYNEQFF. The DNA of the CDR3 is TGTGCCAGCAGCTTAGGTCCTTTCTCCTACAATGAGCAGTTCTTC.

The rearrangement links TRBV11-2 to TRBJ2-7; D uncertain. The CDR3 length is 14 residues. Trimming cost V 3 bases and J 3 bases, with 12 bases left between them. Germline loops: CDR1 SGHAT, CDR2 FQNNGV. In nucleotides, the CDR3 is TGTGCCAGCAGCTTTATTCTGCGGAACTACGAGCAGTACTTC. As protein: CASSFILRNYEQYF. Combining the CDR3 with reference TRBV11-2 and TRBJ2-7 gives the whole variable domain EAGVAQSPRYKIIEKRQSVAFWCNPISGHATLYWYQQILGQGPKLLIQFQNNGVVDDSQLPKDRFSAERLKGVDSTLKIQPAKLEDSAVYLCASSFILRNYEQYFGPGTRLTVT.

The V call is TRBV2, the J call TRBJ2-1; the D gene is possibly TRBD2 (6 bases). Trimming removed 4 bases at V and 1 base at J, with 17 bases between. Germline lookup yields CDR1 SNHLY and CDR2 FYNNEI. The CDR3 extends over 17 amino acids. The CDR3 nucleotides read TGTGCCAGCAGTGTGTCCCTCCGGAGGGCGTCCTACAATGAGCAGTTCTTC. Its translation is CASSVSLRRASYNEQFF.

This chain links TRBV7-2 with TRBJ2-3; D gene uncertain. The germline V gene encodes CDR1 SGHTA and CDR2 FQGNSA. The V gene lost 6 bases and the J gene lost 6 bases, with 13 bases spanning the gap. The CDR3 totals 13 residues. This chain's CDR3 is CASRAVSRDTQYF. The CDR3 nucleotides are TGTGCCAGCAGGGCTGTATCCAGGGATACGCAGTATTTT.

The chain links TRBV19 to TRBJ2-3, with D possibly TRBD1 on 6 matching bases. Germline V CDR1 and CDR2: LNHDA, SQIVND (reference sequence). The CDR3 loop spans 17 amino acids. Trimming took 0 bases from V and 1 from J, leaving 14 bases between them. CDR3 in amino acids: CASSIDLDRLGTDTQYF. The DNA of the CDR3 is TGTGCCAGTAGTATAGATCTGGACAGACTCGGCACAGATACGCAGTATTTT.

The rearrangement uses TRBV28 and TRBJ1-2, with unresolved D. This CDR3 has 12 amino acids. V shed 6 bases and J shed 8 bases, with 13 bases lying between them. From germline, CDR1 is MDHEN and CDR2 SYDVKM. CDR3 protein: CASSQLAAGYTF. The CDR3 DNA is TGTGCCAGCAGCCAGCTCGCGGCCGGCTACACCTTC.

The chain is built from TRBV18 and TRBJ1-2; the D is unclear. The V end was cut by 4 bases, the J end by 3 bases, with 15 bases between. Germline lookup yields CDR1 KGHSH and CDR2 LQKENI. There are 15 residues in the CDR3. The CDR3 sequence is CASSQRAQPYYGYTF. DNA of the CDR3: TGTGCCAGCTCACAACGGGCCCAACCGTACTATGGCTACACCTTC.

This clone appeared once. The rearrangement links TRBV30 to TRBJ2-5; the D gene is possibly TRBD1 (6 bases). This CDR3 is built from 15 residues. Per the germline V gene, CDR1 is GTSNPN and CDR2 is SVGIG (reference sequence). Between the trimmed V and J ends, which lost 0 bases and 2 bases, there was a span of 13 bases. The CDR3 nucleotides read TGTGCCTGGAGTGTAGGGGGACGGAAACAAGAGACCCAGTACTTC. Translation: CAWSVGGRKQETQYF.

The V and J genes are TRBV6-1 and TRBJ1-1, with TRBD1 identical over 7 bases. Trimming took 3 bases from V and 10 from J; bases not matched to a gene: 11. The CDR3 runs to 14 residues. Germline V gene data show CDR1 as MNHNS and CDR2 as SASEGT. The CDR3 here is CASSEYQGQTSAFF. The CDR3 region has the DNA TGTGCCAGCAGTGAGTATCAGGGACAGACTTCAGCTTTCTTT.

This rearrangement joins TRBV25-1 to TRBJ1-4; no clear D. Germline lookup yields CDR1 MGHDK and CDR2 SYGVNS. The CDR3 consists of 14 residues. V lost 0 bases to trimming and J lost 10 bases, with 12 bases between them. CDR3 protein: CASSEYSGSGKLFF. The DNA of the CDR3 is TGTGCCAGCAGTGAATATTCTGGCAGCGGAAAACTGTTTTTT.

The J gene is TRBJ1-1, the V gene TRBV5-1, with D perhaps matching TRBD1 (5 bases). The ends were cut back, 4 bases at V and 8 bases at J, with 15 bases in the middle. There are 13 residues in the CDR3. Germline V lookup: CDR1 SGHRS, CDR2 YFSETQ. CDR3 loop: CASSELRVSEAFF. CDR3 in DNA: TGCGCCAGCAGCGAACTCAGGGTTTCGGAAGCTTTCTTT. The full variable domain, in which reference TRBV5-1 and TRBJ1-1 provide the parts outside the CDR3, is KAGVTQTPRYLIKTRGQQVTLSCSPISGHRSVSWYQQTPGQGLQFLFEYFSETQRNKGNFPGRFSGRQFSNSRSEMNVSTLELGDSALYLCASSELRVSEAFFGQGTRLTVV.

The chain has TRBV10-3 and TRBJ2-3; D remains ambiguous. Trimming left V 0 bases short and J 1 base short, with 5 bases between. This CDR3 spans 14 amino acids. From germline, CDR1 is ENHRY and CDR2 SYGVKD. DNA for the CDR3: TGTGCCATCAGTGAGTCTCACGGCACAGATACGCAGTATTTT. This codes for CAISESHGTDTQYF.

V and J are TRBV30 and TRBJ1-5; possible D gene TRBD1, 6 bases. V gave up 3 bases and J gave up 3 bases, with 15 bases separating them. There are 15 residues in the CDR3. The germline V gene has CDR1 GTSNPN and CDR2 SVGIG (reference sequence). Written as DNA, the CDR3 is TGTGCCTGGAGCCCGGGAGAGGGGGACAATCAGCCCCAGCATTTT. It yields the protein CAWSPGEGDNQPQHF. Drawing the rest from reference TRBV30 and TRBJ1-5, the complete variable domain is SQTIHQWPATLVQPVGSPLSLECTVEGTSNPNLYWYRQAAGRGLQLLFYSVGIGQISSEVPQNLSASRPQDRQFILSSKKLLLSDSGFYLCAWSPGEGDNQPQHFGDGTRLSIL.

The table lists this clone with a count of one. The chain is built from TRBV7-8 and TRBJ2-5; D is uncertain. CDR3 length equals 11 residues. The germline V and J ends were trimmed by 8 bases and 2 bases, with 6 bases remaining between them. Germline lookup yields CDR1 SGHVS and CDR2 FQNEAQ. CDR3 sequence: CASFKQETQYF. The CDR3 region has the DNA TGTGCCAGCTTCAAGCAAGAGACCCAGTACTTC.